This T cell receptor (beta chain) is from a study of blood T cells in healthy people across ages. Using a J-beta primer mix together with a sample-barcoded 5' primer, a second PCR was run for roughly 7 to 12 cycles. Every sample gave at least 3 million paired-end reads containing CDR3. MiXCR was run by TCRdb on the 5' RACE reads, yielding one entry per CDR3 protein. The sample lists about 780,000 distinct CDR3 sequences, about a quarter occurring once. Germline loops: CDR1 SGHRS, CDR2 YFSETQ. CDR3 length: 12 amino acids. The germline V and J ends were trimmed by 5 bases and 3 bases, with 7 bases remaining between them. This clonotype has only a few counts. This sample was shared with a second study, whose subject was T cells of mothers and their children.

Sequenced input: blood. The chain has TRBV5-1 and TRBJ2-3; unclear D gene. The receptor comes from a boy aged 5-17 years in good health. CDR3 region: CASRSETDTQYF. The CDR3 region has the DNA TGCGCCAGCAGGTCTGAGACAGATACGCAGTATTTT.